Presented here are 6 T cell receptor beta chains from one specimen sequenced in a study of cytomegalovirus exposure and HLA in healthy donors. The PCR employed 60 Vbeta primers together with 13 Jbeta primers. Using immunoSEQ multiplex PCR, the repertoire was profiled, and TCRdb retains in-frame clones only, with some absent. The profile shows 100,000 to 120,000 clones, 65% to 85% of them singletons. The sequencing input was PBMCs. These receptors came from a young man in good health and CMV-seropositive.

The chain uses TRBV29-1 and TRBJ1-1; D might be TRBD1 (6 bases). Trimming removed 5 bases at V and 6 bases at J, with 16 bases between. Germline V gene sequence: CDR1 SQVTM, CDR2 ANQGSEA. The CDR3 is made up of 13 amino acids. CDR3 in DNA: TGCAGCGTTCGACAGGATATCGCGGCTGAAGCTTTCTTT. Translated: CSVRQDIAAEAFF.

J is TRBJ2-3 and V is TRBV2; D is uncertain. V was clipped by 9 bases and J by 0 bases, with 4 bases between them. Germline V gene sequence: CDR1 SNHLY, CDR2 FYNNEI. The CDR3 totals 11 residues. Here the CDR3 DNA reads TGTGCCAGGGCCAGCACAGATACGCAGTATTTT. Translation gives CARASTDTQYF.

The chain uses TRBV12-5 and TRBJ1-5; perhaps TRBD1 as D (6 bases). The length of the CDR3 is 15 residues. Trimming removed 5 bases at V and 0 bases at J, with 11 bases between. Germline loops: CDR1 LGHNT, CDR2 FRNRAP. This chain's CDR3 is CASGPEGDSNQPQHF. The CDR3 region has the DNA TGTGCTAGTGGTCCTGAGGGGGATAGCAATCAGCCCCAGCATTTT.

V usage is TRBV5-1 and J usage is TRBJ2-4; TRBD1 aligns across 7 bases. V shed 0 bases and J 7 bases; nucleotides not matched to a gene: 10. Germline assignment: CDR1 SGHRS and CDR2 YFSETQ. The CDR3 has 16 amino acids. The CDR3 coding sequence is TGCGCCAGCAGCTTGGAAGAGACAGGGATTGAGAACATTCAGTACTTC. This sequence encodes CASSLEETGIENIQYF.

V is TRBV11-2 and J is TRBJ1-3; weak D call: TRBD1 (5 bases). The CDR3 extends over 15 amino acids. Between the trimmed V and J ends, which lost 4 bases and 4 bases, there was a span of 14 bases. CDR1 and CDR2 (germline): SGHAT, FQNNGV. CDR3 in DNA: TGTGCCAGCAGCTCCTTAAGACAGTGGGGAAACACCATATATTTT. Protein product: CASSSLRQWGNTIYF.

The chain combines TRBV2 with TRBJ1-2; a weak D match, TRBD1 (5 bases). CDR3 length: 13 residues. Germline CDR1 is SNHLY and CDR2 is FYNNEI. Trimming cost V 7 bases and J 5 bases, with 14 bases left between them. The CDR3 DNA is TGTGCCAGCACCGGGGGACCTGGATATGGCTACACCTTC. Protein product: CASTGGPGYGYTF. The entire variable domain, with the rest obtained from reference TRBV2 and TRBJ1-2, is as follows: EPEVTQTPSHQVTQMGQEVILRCVPISNHLYFYWYRQILGQKVEFLVSFYNNEISEKSEIFDDQFSVERPDGSNFTLKIRSTKLEDSAMYFCASTGGPGYGYTFGSGTRLTVV.